This TCR beta chain originates from a study of early T cells in non-severe SARS-CoV-2 infection. Study context: Sequenced material consisted of bulk RNA (from unsorted whole blood), and chains were unpaired.

Study results and caveats: Matching against VDJdb likely underestimated virus-specific expansions, favoring anti-spike CD8.

This clonotype was counted ten times or more. Its antigen remains unidentified. Germline loops: CDR1 SQVTM, CDR2 ANQGSEA. V dropped 3 bases and J dropped 4 bases, with 12 bases sitting between them. The CDR3 spans 13 residues. Individual cDNA molecules carried attached unique molecular identifiers. Via MiXCR, TCRdb re-called the 5' RACE reads, giving one row per CDR3 protein. The table includes about 80,000 distinct CDR3 sequences, about 5% detected once. The clonotype originates from an adult who was a healthcare worker with PCR-confirmed SARS-CoV-2 infection or an uninfected control (not recorded which). This material consisted of whole blood, taken at baseline. J is TRBJ2-5 and V is TRBV29-1, with D uncertain. The chain's CDR3 is CSVETSARETQYF. CDR3 in DNA: TGCAGCGTTGAGACCAGCGCGAGAGAGACCCAGTACTTC.